The clone carrying this T cell receptor beta chain was seen just once. This specimen belongs to a study of blood T cell repertoires in COVID-19. Study-level background: Acute and convalescent COVID-19 specimens originated in the United States, Italy and Spain. PBMCs, B-cell-depleted T cells, or T cells provided the cDNA or gDNA that made up the material.

In the study's own analysis: For nucleated cells, counts were estimated from reference gene primer amplification. The assay was immunoSEQ multiplex PCR, and TCRdb's table has in-frame clones only and misses some. From that table come the V and J calls and clone size; the DNA was used to work out D and trimming. Of 120,000 or so clones listed, over 65% were seen once; the top ten hold 3% to 4%. The specimen sequenced was peripheral blood. This receptor was taken from a woman aged 80 or over with acute or convalescent COVID-19.

CDR3 amino acids: CASSPPSGRGVTDTQYF. In nucleotides, the CDR3 is TGTGCCAGCAGCCCACCTAGCGGGAGGGGTGTGACAGATACGCAGTATTTT. The rearrangement joins TRBV25-1 to TRBJ2-3; 12 nucleotides line up with TRBD2. This CDR3 contains 17 residues. The ends lost 6 bases at V and 3 bases at J; junction bases unmatched: 10. Germline CDR1 is MGHDK and CDR2 is SYGVNS.